This TCR beta chain derives from a study of a mutant IDH1 vaccine in newly diagnosed glioma. Study context: Of the patients given treatment, approximately 60% were male and about 38% were female, and a mean age of roughly 40 years was recorded. Pretreatment consisted of radiotherapy, temozolomide, or both, with most receiving both.

Measured with immunoSEQ multiplex PCR; TCRdb has only the in-frame clones, and not every one. In the table there are tens of thousands of clones, roughly 85% of which are singletons. Comment on this clone: Its specificity is unknown.

V lost 4 bases, J lost 5 bases, and 27 bases lay in between. This CDR3 spans 18 amino acids. Germline CDR1 SGHRS, CDR2 YFSETQ. Sample time point: week 23, last vaccination. The content of each vaccine dose was 300 ug of mutant IDH1 20-mer peptide, and topical imiquimod accompanied it. Patients carried new grade 3 or 4 IDH1-mutant astrocytomas lacking nuclear ATRX. This clonotype was obtained from a man in his thirties or forties with glioma. Some clones in this sample may be carry-over from other donors' samples. The sample was PBMCs, taken from a glioma patient whose treatment included an IDH1 peptide vaccine. V usage is TRBV5-1 and J usage is TRBJ2-5; D perhaps matches TRBD2 (5 bases). CDR3 loop: CASSNPTGGLDNRETQYF. CDR3 DNA: TGCGCCAGCAGCAACCCGACCGGAGGATTAGACAATAGGGAGACCCAGTACTTC.